This TCR beta chain was sequenced during a study of glioma-infiltrating T cells after dendritic cell vaccination. Study in general: Three intradermal dendritic cell vaccine injections were given every two weeks. Findings and caveats of the study: No direct clonality-survival link was found; a diverse polyclonal response may matter.

Documented time point: after dendritic cell vaccination, including at tumor progression/relapse. Only patients with spare fresh-frozen tumor and over two years of follow-up were included. This clone was seen a handful of times. The antigen is undetermined. Up to about 2 ug genomic DNA was used for TCRB CDR3 amplification. The repertoire was sequenced with immunoSEQ multiplex PCR; TCRdb's copy has only in-frame clones and lacks some. Seen here are almost 90,000 clones, roughly four fifths observed once, and the top ten hold approximately 6.6%. Germline-derived CDR1 and CDR2 are GTSNPN and SVGIG (reference sequence). The CDR3 is 15 amino acids. Trimming removed 3 bases at V and 1 base at J, with 15 bases between.

The clonotype originates from a human donor with glioblastoma. This chain connects TRBV30 to TRBJ1-1; D is possibly TRBD1 (6 bases). The source was blood, collected after dendritic cell vaccination. The CDR3, as DNA: TGTGCCTGGAGGCCGTTGGGGGCAACGAACACTGAAGCTTTCTTT. Encoded protein: CAWRPLGATNTEAFF.